Listed here are 20 T cell receptor beta chains from one sample, sequenced in a study of blood T cell repertoires in COVID-19. Sequenced by immunoSEQ multiplex PCR; TCRdb stores in-frame clones only, minus some. This sample has some 380,000 clones, with 90% found just once. Input material: peripheral blood. These receptors were collected from a man between 18 and 35 years old with active or convalescent COVID-19.

The chain links TRBV3-1 (or the pseudogene TRBV3-2) to TRBJ2-7; 7 positions match TRBD2. This CDR3 spans 17 amino acids. Trimming removed 3 bases from V and 0 bases from J; junction bases left unmatched: 11. Germline CDR1 and CDR2: LGHDT and YNNKEL (reference sequence). Here the CDR3 DNA reads TGTGCCAGCAGCCAGATTATTTCTAGCGGCAGCTCCTACGAGCAGTACTTC. This encodes CASSQIISSGSSYEQYF.

This chain connects TRBV3-1 (or the pseudogene TRBV3-2) to TRBJ2-4; 10 bases line up with TRBD2. CDR1 and CDR2 (germline): LGHDT, YNNKEL (reference sequence). J was trimmed by 7 bases and V by 4 bases; bases with no gene match: 10. This CDR3 region has 16 residues. This chain's CDR3 is CASSPPRLAGENIQYF. The CDR3, as DNA: TGTGCCAGCAGCCCCCCACGGCTAGCGGGAGAGAACATTCAGTACTTC.

This clone was counted at least ten times. This rearrangement joins TRBV3-1 (or the pseudogene TRBV3-2) to TRBJ1-5; a possible D gene is TRBD1 (5 bases). Deletions cut 1 base from V and 4 bases from J, with 11 bases between. The germline gives CDR1 LGHDT, CDR2 YNNKEL (reference sequence). The CDR3 has 15 residues. The CDR3 region is CASSQGGAENQPQHF. As DNA, the CDR3 is TGTGCCAGCAGCCAAGGCGGGGCGGAGAATCAGCCCCAGCATTTT.

The chain combines TRBV18 with TRBJ1-5; no definite D call. The ends were cut back, 2 bases at V and 0 bases at J, with 11 bases in the middle. The CDR3 is made up of 16 amino acids. Germline V gives CDR1 KGHSH, CDR2 LQKENI. CDR3 coding DNA: TGTGCCAGCTCACCAAGTAACAAGAATAGCAATCAGCCCCAGCATTTT. Protein sequence: CASSPSNKNSNQPQHF.

A remark on this clone: One end of the junction fails to match germline, which may point to a read error. The chain carries TRBV27 and TRBJ1-2; possibly TRBD1 for D (6 bases). The germline CDR1 and CDR2 sequences are MNHEY and SMNVEV (reference sequence). The CDR3 contains 13 residues. The CDR3 sequence is CASSLTGNHGHTF. The DNA for the CDR3 is TGTGCCAGCAGTCTAACAGGGAATCATGGCCACACCTTC.

V gene TRBV18 combines with J gene TRBJ1-1; possibly TRBD1 for D (5 bases). The V and J ends lost 6 bases and 4 bases respectively, with 12 bases between them. The CDR3 is 13 residues long. Germline assignment: CDR1 KGHSH and CDR2 LQKENI. DNA for the CDR3: TGTGCCAGCTCCTCGGGGGGGGGCACTGAAGCTTTCTTT. Protein product: CASSSGGGTEAFF.

This chain uses TRBV11-2 with TRBJ1-5; possible D gene TRBD1, 5 bases. CDR1 and CDR2 (germline): SGHAT, FQNNGV. This CDR3 contains 15 residues. V lost 0 bases and J 7 bases, leaving 13 bases between the germline ends. This chain's CDR3 is CASSLEAGRGQPQHF. The DNA for the CDR3 is TGTGCCAGCAGCTTAGAGGCAGGGCGGGGGCAGCCCCAGCATTTT. The full variable domain, rest sourced from reference TRBV11-2 and TRBJ1-5, is EAGVAQSPRYKIIEKRQSVAFWCNPISGHATLYWYQQILGQGPKLLIQFQNNGVVDDSQLPKDRFSAERLKGVDSTLKIQPAKLEDSAVYLCASSLEAGRGQPQHFGDGTRLSIL.

The genes are TRBV2 and TRBJ1-3; unclear D gene. The length of the CDR3 is 15 residues. Germline CDR1 reads SNHLY; CDR2 reads FYNNEI. V dropped 8 bases and J dropped 4 bases, with 18 bases sitting between them. CDR3 bases: TGTGCCAGCCGCCCGGCGGGGTCCGCCGGAAACACCATATATTTT. This codes for CASRPAGSAGNTIYF. The variable domain in full, with the rest retrieved from reference TRBV2 and TRBJ1-3, is EPEVTQTPSHQVTQMGQEVILRCVPISNHLYFYWYRQILGQKVEFLVSFYNNEISEKSEIFDDQFSVERPDGSNFTLKIRSTKLEDSAMYFCASRPAGSAGNTIYFGEGSWLTVV.

This clone turned up a few times. The V gene is TRBV5-1, the J gene TRBJ2-1; TRBD2 matches 9 bases. Germline CDR1 SGHRS, CDR2 YFSETQ. Trimming removed 5 bases from V and 10 bases from J; junction bases left unmatched: 7. This CDR3 has 13 residues. The CDR3 region is CASRPDTSGEQFF. The CDR3 DNA reads as TGCGCCAGCAGACCAGACACTAGCGGGGAGCAGTTCTTC.

The chain recombines TRBV11-3 with TRBJ1-1; no clear D. V dropped 5 bases and J dropped 1 base, with 8 bases sitting between them. This CDR3 has 13 residues. Germline CDR1 reads SGHNT; CDR2 reads YENEEA. CDR3 DNA sequence: TGTGCCAGCAGCCTTATATCGAACACTGAAGCTTTCTTT. Protein product: CASSLISNTEAFF.

V usage is TRBV7-3 and J usage is TRBJ1-2; D possibly corresponds to TRBD1 (6 bases). Germline CDR1 SGHTA, CDR2 FQGTGA. V dropped 0 bases and J dropped 8 bases, with 19 bases sitting between them. CDR3 length: 16 residues. DNA of the CDR3: TGTGCCAGCAGCTTAACGGTGAGACAGGCAGGCGGCGGCTACACCTTC. It codes for CASSLTVRQAGGGYTF.

This clone was recorded a few times. V and J are TRBV2 and TRBJ1-5; 7 bases fit TRBD1. V was pared by 6 bases and J by 4 bases, with 9 bases of the junction left unmatched. Germline V gene lookup returns CDR1 SNHLY and CDR2 FYNNEI. The CDR3 extends over 15 amino acids. As DNA, the CDR3 is TGTGCCAGCAGACGCTGGGACAGAATAAATCAGCCCCAGCATTTT. It yields the protein CASRRWDRINQPQHF.

Only one count was recorded for this clone. V is TRBV7-7 and J is TRBJ1-3; D call uncertain. Per the germline V gene, CDR1 is SSHAT and CDR2 is FNYEAQ (reference sequence). The CDR3 loop spans 15 amino acids. V was shortened by 1 base and J by 0 bases, with 7 bases between the two germline ends. The CDR3 protein is CASSLGESSGNTIYF. The CDR3 DNA sequence: TGTGCCAGCAGCTTAGGGGAGAGCTCTGGAAACACCATATATTTT.

This sequence joins TRBV28 and TRBJ2-2; D is possibly TRBD2 (6 bases). The CDR3 runs to 16 residues. The V and J ends lost 3 bases and 5 bases respectively, with 16 bases between them. The germline gives CDR1 MDHEN, CDR2 SYDVKM. This chain's CDR3 is CASSFIDARGTGELFF. As DNA, the CDR3 is TGTGCCAGCAGTTTCATCGACGCTCGGGGGACCGGGGAGCTGTTTTTT.

V gene TRBV23-1 combines with J gene TRBJ1-5, with D possibly being TRBD1 (5 bases). TRBV23-1 is recorded as an ORF, its role being uncertain. The CDR3 is 16 amino acids. V was trimmed by 4 bases and J by 0 bases, leaving 13 bases between them. The CDR3 DNA is TGCGCCAGCAGTCTTCCTCCGGGGGATAGCAATCAGCCCCAGCATTTT. Translating gives CASSLPPGDSNQPQHF.

The chain carries TRBV7-9 and TRBJ1-4, with D tentatively TRBD1 (5 bases). V lost 5 bases and J lost 2, with 9 bases in between. Looked up from germline, CDR1 is SEHNR and CDR2 is FQNEAQ (reference sequence). The CDR3 spans 14 residues. In DNA, the CDR3 is TGTGCCAGCAGCGCCCGACAGACTAATGAAAAACTGTTTTTT. Translated: CASSARQTNEKLFF.

The sample holds one count of this clone. This sequence joins TRBV10-3 and TRBJ2-7; possibly TRBD2 for D (7 bases). The CDR3 spans 16 residues. V was clipped by 5 bases and J by 5 bases, with 22 bases between them. Germline values: CDR1 ENHRY, CDR2 SYGVKD. CDR3 residues: CAISSKSGDKRNEQYF. CDR3 nucleotide sequence: TGTGCCATCAGTTCCAAGAGCGGGGACAAGAGGAACGAGCAGTACTTC.

CDR3 in DNA: TGTGCCAGTAGTATAGATAACGGCGGTTTCTCCCAGCATTTT. This gives the protein CASSIDNGGFSQHF. The chain recombines TRBV19 with TRBJ1-5; D remains ambiguous. Germline V lookup: CDR1 LNHDA, CDR2 SQIVND (reference sequence). Between the trimmed V and J ends, which lost 0 bases and 11 bases, there was a span of 14 bases. CDR3 length equals 14 residues. The full variable domain, completed using reference TRBV19 and TRBJ1-5, is DGGITQSPKYLFRKEGQNVTLSCEQNLNHDAMYWYRQDPGQGLRLIYYSQIVNDFQKGDIAEGYSVSREKKESFPLTVTSAQKNPTAFYLCASSIDNGGFSQHFGDGTRLSIL.

This rearrangement joins TRBV2 to TRBJ1-1, with D tentatively TRBD1 (6 bases). Trimming pared 7 bases from V and 1 base from J, leaving 13 bases between. This CDR3 comprises 14 residues. CDR1 SNHLY and CDR2 FYNNEI come from the germline V gene. The CDR3, as DNA: TGTGCCAGCACTAACAGGGCAGGGAACACTGAAGCTTTCTTT. Translation gives CASTNRAGNTEAFF.

This chain uses TRBV13 with TRBJ2-7, with TRBD1 matching over 9 bases. Per the germline V gene, CDR1 is PRHDT and CDR2 is FYEKMQ (reference sequence). There are 15 residues in the CDR3. With V trimmed by 5 bases and J by 1 base, 6 bases remained unmatched. CDR3 amino acids: CASSMGQGNSYEQYF. The CDR3 DNA reads TGTGCCAGCAGCATGGGACAGGGCAATTCCTACGAGCAGTACTTC.